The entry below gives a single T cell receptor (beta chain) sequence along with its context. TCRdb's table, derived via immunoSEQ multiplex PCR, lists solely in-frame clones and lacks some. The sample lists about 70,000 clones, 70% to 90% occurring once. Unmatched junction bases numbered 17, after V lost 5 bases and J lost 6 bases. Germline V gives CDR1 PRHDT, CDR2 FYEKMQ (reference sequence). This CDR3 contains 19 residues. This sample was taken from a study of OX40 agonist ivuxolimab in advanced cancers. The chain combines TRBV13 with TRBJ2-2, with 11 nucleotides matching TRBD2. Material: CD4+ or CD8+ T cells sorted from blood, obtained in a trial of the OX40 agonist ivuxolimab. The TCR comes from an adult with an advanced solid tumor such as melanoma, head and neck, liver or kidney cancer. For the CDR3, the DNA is TGTGCCAGCAGCCCTTTCTTTAGCGGGGGGGGCGGTCCCGCCGGGGAGCTGTTTTTT. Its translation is CASSPFFSGGGGPAGELFF.